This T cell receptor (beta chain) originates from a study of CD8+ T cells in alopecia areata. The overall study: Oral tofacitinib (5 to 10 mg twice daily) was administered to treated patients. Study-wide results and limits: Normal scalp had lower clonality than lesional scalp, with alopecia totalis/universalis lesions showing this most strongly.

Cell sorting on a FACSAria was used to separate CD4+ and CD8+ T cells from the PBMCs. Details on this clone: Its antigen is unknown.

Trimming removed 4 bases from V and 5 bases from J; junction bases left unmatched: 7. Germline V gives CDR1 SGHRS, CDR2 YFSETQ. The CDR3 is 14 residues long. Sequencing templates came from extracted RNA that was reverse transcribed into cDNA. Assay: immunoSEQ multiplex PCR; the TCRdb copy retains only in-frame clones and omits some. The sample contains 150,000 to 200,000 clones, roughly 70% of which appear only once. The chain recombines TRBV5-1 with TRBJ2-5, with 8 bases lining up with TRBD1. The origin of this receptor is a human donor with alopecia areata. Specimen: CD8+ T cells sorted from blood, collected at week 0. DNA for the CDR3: TGCGCCAGCAGCCCCCAGGGGGCACGGGAGACCCAGTACTTC. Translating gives CASSPQGARETQYF. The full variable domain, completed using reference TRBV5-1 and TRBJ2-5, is KAGVTQTPRYLIKTRGQQVTLSCSPISGHRSVSWYQQTPGQGLQFLFEYFSETQRNKGNFPGRFSGRQFSNSRSEMNVSTLELGDSALYLCASSPQGARETQYFGPGTRLLVL.